This entry features one TCR beta chain sequence. The record originates from a study of blood T cell repertoires in COVID-19. Across the study: Sites across the United States, Italy and Spain contributed samples from acute and convalescent COVID-19. The cDNA or gDNA used as material had been derived from T cells, B-cell-depleted T cells, or PBMCs.

Seattle-derived patients entered the study during active infection and were followed longitudinally. Germline CDR1 is SGHTA and CDR2 is FQGTGA. The V end was cut by 0 bases, the J end by 7 bases, with 15 bases between. CDR3 length: 16 amino acids. How the authors handled the data: Nucleated cell counts were estimated from reference gene primer amplification. Using immunoSEQ multiplex PCR, the repertoire was profiled, and TCRdb retains in-frame clones only, with some absent. That table supplies the V and J calls and clone size; D and trimming were determined from the DNA. Altogether approximately 210,000 clones are present, 85% to 90% being singletons, with the ten largest covering roughly 11%.

This chain joins TRBV7-3 and TRBJ2-2, with a weak D call TRBD2 (5 bases). The sequenced sample was peripheral blood. The receptor was derived from a man aged 50-59 years with COVID-19, enrolled during active disease. The CDR3 is CASSLTPQTTFGELFF. The CDR3 region has the DNA TGTGCCAGCAGCTTAACCCCACAGACTACGTTCGGGGAGCTGTTTTTT.